This note documents a single TCR beta chain sequence. Antigen specificity is unknown. The data were obtained in a study of CD8 T cells in ankylosing spondylitis. Library preparation for TCR beta used quantitative 5'-RACE with molecular barcodes. TCRdb ran MiXCR on the 5' RACE reads and lists one entry per CDR3 protein. Of about 100,000 distinct CDR3 sequences detected, roughly 8.7% appear once; the ten largest clones hold 9.9%. Broader study findings: Those disease-linked clones were CD8+; they were also relatively rare in peripheral blood. Clones tied to disease were said to be significantly enriched in matched ankylosing spondylitis synovial fluid.

CDR1 and CDR2 (germline): SGDLS, YYNGEE. There are 13 residues in the CDR3. V was pared by 2 bases and J by 5 bases, with 9 bases between. This chain links TRBV9 with TRBJ2-3; D is unresolved. The sample was blood, either unsorted or a sorted T cell fraction (not recorded which). The clonotype was recovered from a male donor with ankylosing spondylitis or in good health (not recorded which). CDR3 coding DNA: TGTGCCAGCAGCGTCCAAATTGTAGATACGCAGTATTTT. This gives the protein CASSVQIVDTQYF.